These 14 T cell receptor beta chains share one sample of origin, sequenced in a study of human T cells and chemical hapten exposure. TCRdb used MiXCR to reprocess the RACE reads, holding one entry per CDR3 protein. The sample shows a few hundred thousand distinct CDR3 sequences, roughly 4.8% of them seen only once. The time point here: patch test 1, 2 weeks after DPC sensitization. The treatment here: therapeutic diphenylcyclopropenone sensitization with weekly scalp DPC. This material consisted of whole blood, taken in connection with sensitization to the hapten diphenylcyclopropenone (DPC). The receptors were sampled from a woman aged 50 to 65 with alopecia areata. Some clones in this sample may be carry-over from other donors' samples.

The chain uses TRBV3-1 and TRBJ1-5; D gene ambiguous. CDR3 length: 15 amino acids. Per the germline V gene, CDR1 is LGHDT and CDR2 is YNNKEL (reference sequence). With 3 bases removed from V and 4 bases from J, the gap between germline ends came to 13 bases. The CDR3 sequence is CASSQGLQGNQPQHF. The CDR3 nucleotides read TGTGCCAGCAGCCAGGGCCTCCAAGGAAATCAGCCCCAGCATTTT.

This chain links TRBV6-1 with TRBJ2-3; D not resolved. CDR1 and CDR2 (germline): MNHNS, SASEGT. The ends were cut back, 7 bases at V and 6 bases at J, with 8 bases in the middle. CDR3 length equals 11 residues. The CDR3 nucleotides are TGTGCCAGCAACTTCGGGGATACGCAGTATTTT. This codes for CASNFGDTQYF.

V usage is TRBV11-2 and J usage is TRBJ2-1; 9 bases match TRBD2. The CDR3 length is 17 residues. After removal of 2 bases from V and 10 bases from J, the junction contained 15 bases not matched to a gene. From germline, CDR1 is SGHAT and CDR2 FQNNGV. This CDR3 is CASSLSPSGARGNEQFF. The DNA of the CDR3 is TGTGCCAGCAGCTTATCCCCTAGCGGGGCCCGAGGGAACGAGCAGTTCTTC.

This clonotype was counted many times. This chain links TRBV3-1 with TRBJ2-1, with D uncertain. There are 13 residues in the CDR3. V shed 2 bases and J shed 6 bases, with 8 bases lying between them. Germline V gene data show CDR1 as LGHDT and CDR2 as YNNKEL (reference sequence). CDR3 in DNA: TGTGCCAGCAGCCAATCTAGTTCCAATGAGCAGTTCTTC. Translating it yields CASSQSSSNEQFF.

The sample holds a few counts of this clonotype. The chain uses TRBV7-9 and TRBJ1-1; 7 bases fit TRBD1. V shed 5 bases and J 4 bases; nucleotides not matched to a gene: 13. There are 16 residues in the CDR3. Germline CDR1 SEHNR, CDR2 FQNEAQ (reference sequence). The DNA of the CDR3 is TGTGCCAGCAGCCTTGGACAGGACTCCGGGGGCACTGAAGCTTTCTTT. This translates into CASSLGQDSGGTEAFF.

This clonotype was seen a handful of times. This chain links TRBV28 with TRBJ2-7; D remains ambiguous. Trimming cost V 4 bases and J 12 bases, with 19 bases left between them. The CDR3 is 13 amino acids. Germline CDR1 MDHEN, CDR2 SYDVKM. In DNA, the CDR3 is TGTGCCAGCAGTTCCCGGGTGCCCCCACGGCTGTACTTC. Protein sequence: CASSSRVPPRLYF.

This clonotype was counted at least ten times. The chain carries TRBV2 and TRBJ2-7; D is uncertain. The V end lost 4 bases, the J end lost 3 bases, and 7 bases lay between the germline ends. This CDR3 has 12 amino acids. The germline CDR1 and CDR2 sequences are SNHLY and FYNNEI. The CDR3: CASSAKRYEQYF. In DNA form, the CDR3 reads TGTGCCAGCAGTGCGAAGCGCTACGAGCAGTACTTC.

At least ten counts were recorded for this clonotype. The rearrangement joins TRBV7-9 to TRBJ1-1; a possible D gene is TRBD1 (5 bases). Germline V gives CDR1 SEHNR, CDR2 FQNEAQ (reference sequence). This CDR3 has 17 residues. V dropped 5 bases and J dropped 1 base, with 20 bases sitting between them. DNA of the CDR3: TGTGCCAGCAGCCTAGAAGGGTATACAGGCGAGAACACTGAAGCTTTCTTT. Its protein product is CASSLEGYTGENTEAFF.

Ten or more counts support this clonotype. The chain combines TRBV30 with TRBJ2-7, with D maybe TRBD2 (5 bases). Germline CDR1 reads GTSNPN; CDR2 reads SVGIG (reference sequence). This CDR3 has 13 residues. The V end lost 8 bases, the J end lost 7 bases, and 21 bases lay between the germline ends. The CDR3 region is CAGLEGNQGEQYF. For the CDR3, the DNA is TGTGCCGGGCTCGAGGGAAATCAAGGGGAGCAGTACTTC.

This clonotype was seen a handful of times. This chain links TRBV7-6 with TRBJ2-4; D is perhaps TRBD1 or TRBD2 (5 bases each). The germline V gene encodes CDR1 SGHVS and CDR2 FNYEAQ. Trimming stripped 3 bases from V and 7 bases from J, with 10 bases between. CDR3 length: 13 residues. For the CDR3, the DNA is TGTGCCAGCAGCTTTGACCGGGGCAACATTCAGTACTTC. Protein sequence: CASSFDRGNIQYF.

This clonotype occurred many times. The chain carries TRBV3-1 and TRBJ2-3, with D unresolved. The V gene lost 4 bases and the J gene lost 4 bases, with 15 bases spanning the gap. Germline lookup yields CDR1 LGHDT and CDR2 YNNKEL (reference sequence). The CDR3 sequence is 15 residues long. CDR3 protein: CASSPRQHGADTQYF. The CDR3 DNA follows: TGTGCCAGCAGCCCCAGACAACATGGGGCAGATACGCAGTATTTT.

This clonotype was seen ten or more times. The CDR3 region is CASSIGDRGYTF. The CDR3 DNA sequence: TGTGCCAGTAGTATAGGAGATCGTGGCTACACCTTC. This chain joins TRBV19 and TRBJ1-2; unclear D gene. This CDR3 spans 12 amino acids. V lost 1 base to trimming and J lost 7 bases, with 7 bases between them. CDR1 is LNHDA, CDR2 SQIVND, per germline (reference sequence).

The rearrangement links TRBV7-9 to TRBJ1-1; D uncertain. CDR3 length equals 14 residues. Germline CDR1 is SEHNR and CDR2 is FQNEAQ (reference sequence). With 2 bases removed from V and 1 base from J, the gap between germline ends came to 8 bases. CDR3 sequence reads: CASSLHPRNTEAFF. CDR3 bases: TGTGCCAGCAGCTTACACCCTCGGAACACTGAAGCTTTCTTT.

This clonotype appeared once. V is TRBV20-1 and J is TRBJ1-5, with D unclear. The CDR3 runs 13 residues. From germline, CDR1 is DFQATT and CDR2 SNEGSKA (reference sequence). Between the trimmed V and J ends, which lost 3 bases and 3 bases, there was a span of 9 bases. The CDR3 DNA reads TGCAGTGCTAGTCAGCAGGACAATCAGCCCCAGCATTTT. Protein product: CSASQQDNQPQHF.